This T cell receptor (beta chain) was identified in a study of blood T cell repertoires in COVID-19. Study-level information: Samples came from the United States, Italy and Spain, spanning acute and convalescent COVID-19.

Germline CDR1 and CDR2: SEHNR and FQNEAQ (reference sequence). V lost 4 bases, J lost 5 bases, and 5 bases stayed unmatched. The CDR3 extends over 16 amino acids. Clones were sequenced by immunoSEQ multiplex PCR, and TCRdb holds only the in-frame ones, with some missing. The top ten hold around 8% of the sample, which has over 95,000 clones, 84% seen once. The sequencing sample was made of peripheral blood. This clonotype originated in a woman in her 40s with acute or convalescent COVID-19. The chain has TRBV7-9 and TRBJ2-3; 14 positions agree with TRBD2. The CDR3 DNA is TGTGCCAGCAGCTCAGGACTAGCGGGGGGCAGAGATACGCAGTATTTT. It yields the protein CASSSGLAGGRDTQYF.